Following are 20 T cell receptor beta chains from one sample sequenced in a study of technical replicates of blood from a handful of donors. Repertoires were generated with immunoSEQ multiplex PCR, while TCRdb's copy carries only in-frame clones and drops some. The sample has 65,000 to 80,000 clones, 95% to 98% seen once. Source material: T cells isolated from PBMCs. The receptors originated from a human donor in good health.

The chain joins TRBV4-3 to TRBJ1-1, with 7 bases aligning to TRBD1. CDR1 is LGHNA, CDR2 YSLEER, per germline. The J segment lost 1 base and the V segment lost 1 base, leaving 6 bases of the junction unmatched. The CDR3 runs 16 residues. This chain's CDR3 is CASSQGPRTGNTEAFF. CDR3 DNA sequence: TGCGCCAGCAGCCAAGGTCCTAGGACAGGGAACACTGAAGCTTTCTTT.

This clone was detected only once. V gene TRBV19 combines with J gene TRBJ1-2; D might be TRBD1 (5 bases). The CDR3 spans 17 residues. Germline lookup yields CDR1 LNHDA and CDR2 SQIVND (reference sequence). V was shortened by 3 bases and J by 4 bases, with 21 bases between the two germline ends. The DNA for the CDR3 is TGTGCCAGTAGTATTAACCCGGACGCAGGGATGGGCTATGGCTACACCTTC. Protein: CASSINPDAGMGYGYTF.

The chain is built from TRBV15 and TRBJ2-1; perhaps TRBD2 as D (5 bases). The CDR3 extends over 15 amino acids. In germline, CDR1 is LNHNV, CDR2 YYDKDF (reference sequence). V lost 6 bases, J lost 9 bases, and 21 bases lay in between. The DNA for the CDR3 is TGTGCCACCAGTCAATCTAGTCTGCTCACTAGTGAGCAGTTCTTC. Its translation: CATSQSSLLTSEQFF.

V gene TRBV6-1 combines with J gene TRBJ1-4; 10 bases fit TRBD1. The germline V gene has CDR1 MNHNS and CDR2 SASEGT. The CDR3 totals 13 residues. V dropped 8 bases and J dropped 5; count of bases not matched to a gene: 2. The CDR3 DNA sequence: TGTGCCAGCCGGGACAGGGGAAATGAAAAACTGTTTTTT. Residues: CASRDRGNEKLFF.

The CDR3 protein is CASSLRGSSYSAGVNTGELFF. CDR3 nucleotides: TGTGCCAGCTCCCTGAGGGGATCTTCCTATTCTGCGGGGGTTAACACCGGGGAGCTGTTTTTT. The chain uses TRBV18 and TRBJ2-2; 7 bases line up with TRBD2. The V gene end was trimmed by 6 bases and the J gene end by 2 bases; junction bases not matched to a gene: 24. The CDR3 is 21 residues long. In germline, CDR1 is KGHSH, CDR2 LQKENI. The complete variable domain, with remaining parts taken from reference TRBV18 and TRBJ2-2, reads NAGVMQNPRHLVRRRGQEARLRCSPMKGHSHVYWYRQLPEEGLKFMVYLQKENIIDESGMPKERFSAEFPKEGPSILRIQQVVRGDSAAYFCASSLRGSSYSAGVNTGELFFGEGSRLTVL.

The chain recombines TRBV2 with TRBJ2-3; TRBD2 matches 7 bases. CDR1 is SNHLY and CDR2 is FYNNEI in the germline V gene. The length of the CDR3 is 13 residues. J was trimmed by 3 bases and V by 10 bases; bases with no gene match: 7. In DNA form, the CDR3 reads TGTGCCAACCCCCGGGGGGAAACAGATACGCAGTATTTT. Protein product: CANPRGETDTQYF.

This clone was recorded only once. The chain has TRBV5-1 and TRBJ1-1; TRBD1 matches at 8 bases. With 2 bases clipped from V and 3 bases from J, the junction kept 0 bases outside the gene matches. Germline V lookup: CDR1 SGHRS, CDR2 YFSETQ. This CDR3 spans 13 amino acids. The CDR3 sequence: CASSLQGDTEAFF. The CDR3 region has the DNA TGCGCCAGCAGCTTACAGGGGGACACTGAAGCTTTCTTT.

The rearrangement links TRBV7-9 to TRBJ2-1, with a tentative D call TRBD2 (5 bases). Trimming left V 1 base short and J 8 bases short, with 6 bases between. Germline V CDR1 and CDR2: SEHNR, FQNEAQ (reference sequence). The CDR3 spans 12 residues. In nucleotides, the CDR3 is TGTGCCAGCAGCTTAGAGGGAGATGAGCAGTTCTTC. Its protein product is CASSLEGDEQFF.

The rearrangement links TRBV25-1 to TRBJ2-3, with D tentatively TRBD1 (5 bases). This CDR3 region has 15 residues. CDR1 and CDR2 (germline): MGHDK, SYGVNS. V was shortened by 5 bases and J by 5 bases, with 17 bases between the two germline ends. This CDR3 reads CASSRGLFNKDTQYF. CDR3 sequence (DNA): TGTGCCAGCAGTAGGGGCCTCTTTAATAAAGATACGCAGTATTTT.

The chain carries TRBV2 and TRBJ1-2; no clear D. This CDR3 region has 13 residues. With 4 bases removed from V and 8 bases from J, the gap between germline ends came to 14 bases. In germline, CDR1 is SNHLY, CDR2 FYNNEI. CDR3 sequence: CASSVSGSGGYTF. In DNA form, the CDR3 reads TGTGCCAGCAGTGTATCCGGGAGTGGCGGCTACACCTTC.

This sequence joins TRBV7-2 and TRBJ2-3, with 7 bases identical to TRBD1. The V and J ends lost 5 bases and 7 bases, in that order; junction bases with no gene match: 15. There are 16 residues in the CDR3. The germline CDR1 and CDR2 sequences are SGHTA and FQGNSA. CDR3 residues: CASSQGVGYSRNTQYF. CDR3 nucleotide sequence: TGTGCCAGCAGCCAGGGGGTTGGCTATTCCAGGAATACGCAGTATTTT. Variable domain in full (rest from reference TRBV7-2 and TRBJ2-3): GAGVSQSPSNKVTEKGKDVELRCDPISGHTALYWYRQSLGQGLEFLIYFQGNSAPDKSGLPSDRFSAERTGGSVSTLTIQRTQQEDSAVYLCASSQGVGYSRNTQYFGPGTRLTVL.

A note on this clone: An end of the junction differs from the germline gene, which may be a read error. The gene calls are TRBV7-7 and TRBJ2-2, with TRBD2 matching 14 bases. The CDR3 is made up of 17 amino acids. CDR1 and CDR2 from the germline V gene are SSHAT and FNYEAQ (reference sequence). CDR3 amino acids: CASTNRGLAGGAGELFF. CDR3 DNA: TGTGCTAGCACCAACCGCGGACTAGCGGGAGGTGCCGGGGAGCTGTTTTTT.

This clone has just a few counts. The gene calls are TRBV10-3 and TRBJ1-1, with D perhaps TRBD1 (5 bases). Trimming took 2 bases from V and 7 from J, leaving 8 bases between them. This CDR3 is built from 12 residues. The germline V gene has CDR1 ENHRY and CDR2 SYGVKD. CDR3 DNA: TGTGCCATCAGTGAGCAGGGTCTTGAAGCTTTCTTT. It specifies CAISEQGLEAFF.

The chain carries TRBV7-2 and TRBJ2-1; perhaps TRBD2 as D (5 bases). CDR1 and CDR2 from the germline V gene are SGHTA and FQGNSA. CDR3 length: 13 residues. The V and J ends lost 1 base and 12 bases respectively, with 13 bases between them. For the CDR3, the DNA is TGTGCCAGCAGCTTAGTAGACCCCCGGGGGCAGTTCTTC. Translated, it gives CASSLVDPRGQFF.

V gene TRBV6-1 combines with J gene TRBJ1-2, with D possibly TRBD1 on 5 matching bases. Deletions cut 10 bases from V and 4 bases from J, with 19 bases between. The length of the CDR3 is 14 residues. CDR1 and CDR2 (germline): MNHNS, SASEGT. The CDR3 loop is CATTVPGPGYGYTF. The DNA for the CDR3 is TGTGCCACCACCGTCCCAGGGCCTGGCTATGGCTACACCTTC.

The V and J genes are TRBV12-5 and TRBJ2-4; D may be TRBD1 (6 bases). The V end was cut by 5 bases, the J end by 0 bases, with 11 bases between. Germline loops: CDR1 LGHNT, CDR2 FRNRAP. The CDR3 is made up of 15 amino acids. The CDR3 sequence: CASGIGTLAKNIQYF. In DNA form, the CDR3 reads TGTGCTAGTGGTATCGGGACATTAGCCAAAAACATTCAGTACTTC.

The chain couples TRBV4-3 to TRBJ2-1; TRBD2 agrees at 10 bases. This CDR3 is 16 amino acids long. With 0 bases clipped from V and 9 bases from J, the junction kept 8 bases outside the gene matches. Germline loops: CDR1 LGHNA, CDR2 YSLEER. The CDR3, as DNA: TGCGCCAGCAGCCAAGATTACCTAGCGGGAGAATTTGAGCAGTTCTTC. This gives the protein CASSQDYLAGEFEQFF.

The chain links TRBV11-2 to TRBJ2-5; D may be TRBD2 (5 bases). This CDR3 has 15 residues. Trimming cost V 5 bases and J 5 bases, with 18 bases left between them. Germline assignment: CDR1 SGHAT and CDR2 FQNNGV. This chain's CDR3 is CASSATRGRVETQYF. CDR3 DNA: TGTGCCAGCAGCGCAACTCGGGGTCGAGTGGAGACCCAGTACTTC. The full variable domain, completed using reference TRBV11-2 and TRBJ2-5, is EAGVAQSPRYKIIEKRQSVAFWCNPISGHATLYWYQQILGQGPKLLIQFQNNGVVDDSQLPKDRFSAERLKGVDSTLKIQPAKLEDSAVYLCASSATRGRVETQYFGPGTRLLVL.

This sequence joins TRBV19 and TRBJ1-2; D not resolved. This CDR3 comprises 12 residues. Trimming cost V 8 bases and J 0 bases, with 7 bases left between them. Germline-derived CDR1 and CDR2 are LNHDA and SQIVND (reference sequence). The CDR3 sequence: CASHSPNYGYTF. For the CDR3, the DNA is TGTGCCAGTCATAGCCCTAACTATGGCTACACCTTC.

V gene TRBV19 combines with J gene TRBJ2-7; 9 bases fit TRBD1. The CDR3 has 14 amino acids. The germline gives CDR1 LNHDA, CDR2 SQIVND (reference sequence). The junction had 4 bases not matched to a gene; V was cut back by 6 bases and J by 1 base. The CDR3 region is CASSVQGASYEQYF. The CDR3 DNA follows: TGTGCCAGTAGCGTACAGGGGGCGTCCTACGAGCAGTACTTC.